One sample yielded the 10 T cell receptor beta chains listed below, sequenced in a study of human T cells and chemical hapten exposure. The time point was: patch test 2, 6 weeks after DPC sensitization. The treatment was: therapeutic diphenylcyclopropenone sensitization with weekly scalp DPC. MiXCR, run by TCRdb on the RACE reads, gives a single entry per CDR3 protein. The table lists 65,000 to 95,000 distinct CDR3 sequences, more than 6.5% of them singletons, with 1% to 1.5% in the top ten. Sequencing used whole blood, obtained in connection with sensitization to the hapten diphenylcyclopropenone (DPC). These receptors were obtained from a woman in her twenties or thirties with alopecia areata. Some clones in this sample may be carry-over from other donors' samples.

This clonotype has a handful of counts. J is TRBJ2-4 and V is TRBV24-1; D assignment may be TRBD1 or TRBD2 (7 bases each). This CDR3 contains 17 residues. V gave up 0 bases and J gave up 2 bases, with 13 bases separating them. Looked up from germline, CDR1 is KGHDR and CDR2 is SFDVKD. The CDR3 bases are TGTGCCACCAGTGATTTGAACAGGGGACTATCCAAAAACATTCAGTACTTC. Translating gives CATSDLNRGLSKNIQYF.

This clonotype occurred many times. The gene calls are TRBV30 and TRBJ1-1; tentative D call: TRBD1 (6 bases). The CDR3 runs to 12 residues. With 0 bases removed from V and 7 bases from J, the gap between germline ends came to 9 bases. CDR1 GTSNPN and CDR2 SVGIG come from the germline V gene (reference sequence). CDR3 nucleotides: TGTGCCTGGAGTGTAACAGGGAATGAAGCTTTCTTT. Protein product: CAWSVTGNEAFF.

This clonotype was seen only a few times. The CDR3 reads CASSAREINTEAFF. Here the CDR3 DNA reads TGTGCCAGCAGTGCCAGGGAGATTAACACTGAAGCTTTCTTT. The chain joins TRBV2 to TRBJ1-1, with D perhaps TRBD1 (5 bases). The V gene lost 4 bases and the J gene lost 2 bases, with 11 bases spanning the gap. The CDR3 loop spans 14 amino acids. Germline CDR1 is SNHLY and CDR2 is FYNNEI.

This clonotype has a handful of counts. The chain has TRBV19 and TRBJ1-2; D is unclear. In germline, CDR1 is LNHDA, CDR2 SQIVND (reference sequence). The CDR3 runs to 13 residues. V lost 5 bases, J lost 4 bases, and 11 bases lay in between. The CDR3 DNA reads as TGTGCCAGTAGTTCGGAAGATGGCTATGGCTACACCTTC. Protein product: CASSSEDGYGYTF.

This clonotype was seen more than once but under ten times. This rearrangement joins TRBV28 to TRBJ2-3, with 8 bases identical to TRBD2. Germline CDR1 and CDR2: MDHEN and SYDVKM. The V segment lost 5 bases and the J segment 1 base; nucleotides outside the gene matches: 8. The CDR3 spans 16 residues. The CDR3 DNA reads as TGTGCCAGCAGTCCGGGGGGGCATTGGGGCACAGATACGCAGTATTTT. It yields the protein CASSPGGHWGTDTQYF. Combining the CDR3 with reference TRBV28 and TRBJ2-3 gives the whole variable domain DVKVTQSSRYLVKRTGEKVFLECVQDMDHENMFWYRQDPGLGLRLIYFSYDVKMKEKGDIPEGYSVSREKKERFSLILESASTNQTSMYLCASSPGGHWGTDTQYFGPGTRLTVL.

This clonotype was counted only a few times. The gene calls are TRBV19 and TRBJ2-1; TRBD2 is a possible D gene (6 bases). V lost 2 bases and J 8 bases, leaving 10 bases between the germline ends. The CDR3 is made up of 13 amino acids. Germline CDR1 LNHDA, CDR2 SQIVND (reference sequence). As DNA, the CDR3 is TGTGCCAGTAGTATACGGAGGGGCGATGAGCAGTTCTTC. Translation gives CASSIRRGDEQFF.

As concerns this clonotype: This sequence may be a read error, since a much larger clone differs from it by one base. The chain joins TRBV6-5 to TRBJ2-6; 7 positions match TRBD1. Germline V gene lookup returns CDR1 MNHEY and CDR2 SVGAGI. This CDR3 has 16 residues. The CDR3 loop is CDSSRGQRSGANVLTF. In DNA, the CDR3 is TGTGACAGCAGTAGGGGGCAGCGCTCTGGGGCCAACGTCCTGACTTTC.

This clonotype turned up a few times. The chain is built from TRBV9 and TRBJ2-2, with 8 bases aligning to TRBD1. CDR3 size: 15 residues. The J segment lost 5 bases and the V segment lost 0 bases, leaving 3 bases of the junction unmatched. CDR1 SGDLS and CDR2 YYNGEE come from the germline V gene. As DNA, the CDR3 is TGTGCCAGCAGCGTAGCTGACAGGGGTACCGGGGAGCTGTTTTTT. Translation: CASSVADRGTGELFF.

This clonotype was seen at least ten times. The chain carries TRBV11-2 and TRBJ2-1; D not certain. Trimming stripped 6 bases from V and 6 bases from J, with 15 bases between. Germline CDR1 reads SGHAT; CDR2 reads FQNNGV. The CDR3 contains 14 residues. CDR3 loop: CASRRLRAPNEQFF. As DNA, the CDR3 is TGTGCCAGCAGGAGACTTAGGGCCCCCAATGAGCAGTTCTTC.

Ten or more counts support this clonotype. CDR3 DNA: TGTGCCAGCAGTGAACCTCCCAATGGCACTGAAGCTTTCTTT. It is translated as CASSEPPNGTEAFF. The chain has TRBV6-1 and TRBJ1-1; D gene uncertain. The CDR3 has 14 amino acids. Between the trimmed V and J ends, which lost 2 bases and 4 bases, there was a span of 11 bases. Germline CDR1 and CDR2: MNHNS and SASEGT.